The 3 T cell receptor beta chains reported below all come from one sample, sequenced in a study of cytomegalovirus exposure and HLA in healthy donors. Primers for the PCR totalled 60 Vbeta and 13 Jbeta. Libraries were prepared by immunoSEQ multiplex PCR; TCRdb keeps only in-frame clonotypes and omits some of them. The table has 130,000 or so clones, 70% to 90% seen once. The sample taken for sequencing was PBMCs. These receptors all stem from a man aged 35-49 years in good health and CMV-seronegative.

In this sample, this clone turned up once. The chain uses TRBV7-9 and TRBJ2-1; TRBD2 might be the D (5 bases). Trimming removed 5 bases from V and 5 bases from J, with 13 bases in between. Germline-derived CDR1 and CDR2 are SEHNR and FQNEAQ (reference sequence). CDR3 size: 14 residues. CDR3 nucleotides: TGTGCCAGCAGCCCGAGGGCCGCCCACAATGAGCAGTTCTTC. Residues: CASSPRAAHNEQFF.

The rearrangement links TRBV7-3 to TRBJ2-2; perhaps TRBD1 as D (6 bases). V was trimmed by 4 bases and J by 0 bases, leaving 9 bases between them. CDR1 and CDR2 (germline): SGHTA, FQGTGA. The CDR3 is 15 amino acids. The CDR3 is CASSSGTPNTGELFF. The CDR3 nucleotides are TGTGCCAGCAGCTCCGGGACACCGAACACCGGGGAGCTGTTTTTT.

The V and J genes are TRBV7-6 and TRBJ1-1; D is possibly TRBD1 (5 bases). The ends were cut back, 3 bases at V and 1 base at J, with 9 bases in the middle. The CDR3 totals 14 residues. The germline CDR1 and CDR2 sequences are SGHVS and FNYEAQ. CDR3 in amino acids: CASSLMTENTEAFF. For the CDR3, the DNA is TGTGCCAGCAGCTTGATGACAGAGAACACTGAAGCTTTCTTT.